At least ten counts were recorded for the clone carrying this TCR beta chain. What it recognizes is unknown. Its ends do not fully match the called genes, so a read error is possible. TCRdb re-analysed the RT-PCR reads in MiXCR, keeping a single row per CDR3 protein. This table has roughly 710,000 distinct CDR3 sequences, approximately 14% appearing once. This sample is part of a study of response to subunit inactivated influenza vaccine. General study points: It was suggested by the authors that few new T cells are recruited by each seasonal influenza vaccination.

The sequences come from PBMCs from blood, collected 14 to 15 days before vaccination. The receptor comes from a man aged 45-65 years who received an inactivated influenza vaccine.

This CDR3 is CASSLAGGGNQPQHF. CDR3 coding DNA: TGTGCCAGCAGCTTAGCCGGGGGGGGGAATCAGCCCCAGCATTTT. V and J are TRBV12-3 or TRBV12-4 and TRBJ1-5, with a possible D match to TRBD1 (5 bases). The CDR3 is 15 residues long.